This T cell receptor beta chain was sequenced in a study of cytomegalovirus exposure and HLA in healthy donors. A multiplex PCR was run with 60 Vbeta primers and 13 Jbeta primers. Only in-frame clones appear in the TCRdb table, and some are missing; sequencing was by immunoSEQ multiplex PCR. The table records about 170,000 clones, roughly 80% of them present only once. Study outcomes and limitations: One later analysis reportedly identified an Asian-associated ancestry cluster that showed fewer N-insertions than the roughly 720-donor mean. There were several of the most significant clusters that appeared linked to common viral pathogens in a later analysis. Later work found most CMV-associated TCR beta chains apparently HLA-restricted.

About this clone: Its antigen is still unknown.

Trimming removed 1 base from V and 1 base from J, with 14 bases in between. The CDR3 runs 16 residues. Germline-derived CDR1 and CDR2 are MNHNS and SASEGT. The sample taken for sequencing was PBMCs. This sequence joins TRBV6-1 and TRBJ2-7, with D tentatively TRBD2 (6 bases). The origin of this receptor is a male donor in good health and CMV-seronegative. CDR3 DNA sequence: TGTGCCAGCAGTGAAGGTCGGGGGACCCTTTCCTACGAGCAGTACTTC. It specifies CASSEGRGTLSYEQYF.